This TCR beta chain is drawn from a study of T cells in Graves' hyperthyroidism and ophthalmopathy. Whole-study results and caveats: Ophthalmopathy and stable hyperthyroidism were told apart by a 13 V-J model. Most clonotypes expanded in the thyroid (above 0.001) were also present in blood.

As to this clonotype: Its antigen remains unidentified.

Researchers barred patients who had uncontrolled infection, other autoimmune disease, pregnancy or lactation. What was amplified from RNA transcripts were TCR beta CDR3 regions. First-round RT-PCR with HTBI primers amplified the TCR CDR3 region. TCRdb passed the multiplex PCR reads through MiXCR, listing each CDR3 protein once. This sample has 150,000 to 200,000 distinct CDR3 sequences, with 15% to 20% found just once. The receptor was derived from a woman aged 50 to 65 with Graves' hyperthyroidism. Sequencing was carried out using blood.

The CDR3 spells CASSGLNIQYF. DNA of the CDR3: TGTGCCAGCAGTGGTCTCAACATTCAGTACTTC. This chain uses TRBV6-1 with TRBJ2-4; D is undetermined. The V and J ends lost 4 bases and 7 bases respectively, with 5 bases between them. The germline gives CDR1 MNHNS, CDR2 SASEGT. The CDR3 has 11 residues.